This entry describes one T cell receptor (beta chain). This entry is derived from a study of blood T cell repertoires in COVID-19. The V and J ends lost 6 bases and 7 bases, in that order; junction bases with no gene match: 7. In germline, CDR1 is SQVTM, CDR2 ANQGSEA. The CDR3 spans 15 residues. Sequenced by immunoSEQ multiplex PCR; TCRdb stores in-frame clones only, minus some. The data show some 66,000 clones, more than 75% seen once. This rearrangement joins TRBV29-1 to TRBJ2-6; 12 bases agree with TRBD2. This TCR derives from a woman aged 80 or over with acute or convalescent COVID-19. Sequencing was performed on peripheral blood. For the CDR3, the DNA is TGCAGCGTGGGGACTAGCGGGTGGTCTGCCAACGTCCTGACTTTC. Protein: CSVGTSGWSANVLTF.